This T cell receptor (beta chain) was identified in a study of T-cell reconstitution after alpha-beta-depleted transplantation in children. Broader study findings: Several hundred rapidly expanded clones from non-depleted graft cells reportedly supplied alpha-beta T cells about two months post-transplant. The study traced high day-60 TCRbeta diversity in some patients to surviving recipient T cells and thymic progenitors.

The V end was cut by 1 base, the J end by 3 bases, with 10 bases between. The germline V gene encodes CDR1 SEHNR and CDR2 FQNEAQ (reference sequence). The CDR3 runs to 15 residues. This clonotype was seen many times. Its specificity is not known. Unique molecular identifiers featured in how the TCRbeta library was prepared. MiXCR, applied by TCRdb to the PCR reads, yields one record per CDR3 protein. The table includes 700,000 to 850,000 distinct CDR3 sequences, 15% to 20% detected once. The V gene is TRBV7-9, the J gene TRBJ2-1; D remains ambiguous. The TCR originated in a male patient between 5 and 17 years old who had a stem cell transplant for acute lymphoblastic leukemia, so the T cells may come from the graft donor. The specimen was PBMCs, mostly from graft donor cells, collected 360 days after TCRalphabeta/CD19-depleted stem cell transplant. In DNA form, the CDR3 reads TGTGCCAGCAGCTTAGGGAACGGAGTCTACAATGAGCAGTTCTTC. Its translation: CASSLGNGVYNEQFF.